The following is a T cell receptor (beta chain) sequence with its context. The antigen is not known. A read error is the likely source, as a far larger clone sits one nucleotide away. Indicated time point: newly diagnosed GD, antithyroid drugs for less than 3 months. Construction of the TCR library relied on RNA isolated from PBMCs. Patients hailed from an endocrinology department in Xi'an, China. The data were obtained in a study of regulatory T cells in long-lasting Graves disease. The overall study: Newly diagnosed Graves' patients had under 3 months of antithyroid drugs.

Notes on the study in general: TRBV28, TRBJ1-2 and TRBJ2-5 emerged as the favored segments in persistent disease.

Through Arm-PCR of CDR3 regions and iRepertoire HTBI primers, TCR beta libraries were built. TCRdb processed the multiplex PCR reads anew with MiXCR; each CDR3 protein has one entry. The sample carries roughly 500,000 distinct CDR3 sequences, around 15% recorded once. Germline assignment: CDR1 MDHEN and CDR2 SYDVKM. V was trimmed by 11 bases and J by 1 base, leaving 17 bases between them. There are 14 residues in the CDR3. The data also belong to a second study, concerning T cells in Graves' hyperthyroidism and ophthalmopathy. That paper states: The TCR CDR3 first-round RT-PCR relied on the HTBI primer set.

V and J are TRBV28 and TRBJ1-1; D gene ambiguous. The receptor comes from a woman aged 45-60 years with Graves disease. Sequencing was performed on peripheral blood mononuclear cells (PBMCs), taken at new diagnosis, from a patient treated with antithyroid drugs. The CDR3 DNA is TGTGCCGGCGCGACCGGGAGTACGAACACTGAAGCTTTCTTT. Protein: CAGATGSTNTEAFF.